This paragraph reports one T cell receptor beta chain. Its antigen is undetermined. This specimen comes from a study of CD8 T cells in Susac syndrome. An input of about 0.45 to 1 ug of RNA was subjected to reverse transcription using random hexamers. MiXCR was run by TCRdb on the immunoSEQ multiplex PCR reads, yielding one entry per CDR3 protein. The sample yields roughly 89,000 distinct CDR3 sequences, about 96% seen once. Study-level findings and limits: The peak of CD8+ clonal expansion in Susac was seen in TEMRA cells and active patients.

Patients having Susac syndrome satisfied recently defined diagnostic criteria for definite or probable disease. Negative isolation yielded the CD8+ and CD4+ T cells, while FACS enriched the TEMRA cells. Germline V gene lookup returns CDR1 MNHEY and CDR2 SVGEGT. The V gene lost 2 bases and the J gene lost 4 bases, with 18 bases spanning the gap. This CDR3 contains 17 residues. The clonotype was recovered from a human donor with Susac syndrome. The genes are TRBV6-2 or TRBV6-3 and TRBJ2-1; a weak D match, TRBD2 (5 bases). Material: CD8+ T cells from PBMCs. The CDR3 nucleotides are TGTGCCAGCAGTTACCTCACTAGTGGGGTCCTATACAATGAGCAGTTCTTC. It encodes CASSYLTSGVLYNEQFF.